This T cell receptor beta chain was retrieved from a study of blood T cell repertoires in COVID-19. Background on the study: Collection of acute and convalescent COVID-19 samples took place in the United States, Italy and Spain.

Here immunoSEQ multiplex PCR was the method, and the copy in TCRdb shows in-frame clones only, minus some. The data hold 180,000 or so clones, with approximately 89% observed a single time. Trimming removed 1 base from V and 5 bases from J; junction bases left unmatched: 12. CDR1 SGHVS and CDR2 FQNEAQ come from the germline V gene. The CDR3 totals 18 residues. The clonotype was recovered from a man aged 35 to 55 with active or convalescent COVID-19. What was sequenced was peripheral blood. The chain is built from TRBV7-8 and TRBJ2-1; 9 bases fit TRBD2. CDR3 bases: TGTGCCAGCAGCTTAGTGGAAGAGGGTCTAGCGGGGCACAATGAGCAGTTCTTC. It specifies CASSLVEEGLAGHNEQFF.